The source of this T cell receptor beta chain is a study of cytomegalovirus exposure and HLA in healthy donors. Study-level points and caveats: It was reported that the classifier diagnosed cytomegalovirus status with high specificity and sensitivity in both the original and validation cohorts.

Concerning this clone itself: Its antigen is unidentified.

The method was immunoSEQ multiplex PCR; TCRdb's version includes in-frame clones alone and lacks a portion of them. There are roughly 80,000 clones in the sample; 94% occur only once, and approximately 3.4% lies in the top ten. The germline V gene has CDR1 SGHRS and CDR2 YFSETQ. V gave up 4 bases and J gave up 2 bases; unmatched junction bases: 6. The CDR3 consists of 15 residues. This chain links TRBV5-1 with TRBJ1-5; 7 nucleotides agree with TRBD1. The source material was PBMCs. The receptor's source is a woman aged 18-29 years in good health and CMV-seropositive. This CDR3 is CASSAGDSGNQPQHF. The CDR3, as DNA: TGCGCCAGCAGCGCCGGGGACAGCGGCAATCAGCCCCAGCATTTT.